Many counts were recorded for the clone carrying this TCR beta chain. TCRdb itself ran the 5' RACE reads through MiXCR, one entry per CDR3 protein. The data contain hundreds of thousands of distinct CDR3 sequences, about 20% of them singletons. Trimming stripped 6 bases from V and 7 bases from J, with 9 bases between. CDR3 length: 11 residues. Germline loops: CDR1 MNHEY, CDR2 SVGEGT. This specimen comes from a study of identical twins. The same data also went into a second study, on T cells expressing NK-cell markers.

Sequenced input: PBMCs. V and J are TRBV6-2 or TRBV6-3 and TRBJ1-2; no clear D. This clonotype was sampled from a woman in her late teens or twenties in good health. For the CDR3, the DNA is TGTGCCAGCAGCCACACCAGTGGCTACACCTTC. This translates into CASSHTSGYTF.